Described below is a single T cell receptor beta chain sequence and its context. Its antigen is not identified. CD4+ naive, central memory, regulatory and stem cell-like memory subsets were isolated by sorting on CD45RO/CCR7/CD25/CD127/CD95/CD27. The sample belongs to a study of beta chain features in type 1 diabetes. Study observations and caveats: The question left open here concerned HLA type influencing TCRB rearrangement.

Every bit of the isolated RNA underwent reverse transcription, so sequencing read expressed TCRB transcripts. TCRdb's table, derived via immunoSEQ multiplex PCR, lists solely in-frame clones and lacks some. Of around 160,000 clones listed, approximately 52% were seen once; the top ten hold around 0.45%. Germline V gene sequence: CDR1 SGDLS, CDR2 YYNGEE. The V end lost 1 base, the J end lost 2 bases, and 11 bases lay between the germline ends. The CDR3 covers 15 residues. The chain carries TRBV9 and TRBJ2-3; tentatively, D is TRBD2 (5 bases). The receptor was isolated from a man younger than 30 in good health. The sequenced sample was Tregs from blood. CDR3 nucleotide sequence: TGTGCCAGCAGCGTAACGAGCGGATTCACAGATACGCAGTATTTT. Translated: CASSVTSGFTDTQYF.